The clone carrying this T cell receptor beta chain was found once. What it binds is not known. The sample originates from a study of T-cell memory formation after mild COVID-19. Overall study: Most TCR clusters belonged to a single donor. Study observations and caveats: There was no confirmation that second-wave clones peaking on day 37 were SARS-CoV-2 specific. Several responding clones turned up in pre-infection memory, indicating that cross-reactive memory may have taken part.

The CDR3 is 16 residues long. V shed 1 base and J shed 0 bases, with 10 bases lying between them. From germline, CDR1 is SGHAT and CDR2 FQNNGV. In TCRdb, the 5' RACE reads were re-called with MiXCR into one record per CDR3 protein. In the table there are approximately 350,000 distinct CDR3 sequences, approximately 15% of which are singletons. The sequencing sample was made of PBMCs or a T cell subset sorted from them (not recorded which). The sequence was collected from a man between 18 and 29 years old who had mild COVID-19 (a few samples of this study predate the infection). Cell type and time point are not known. The chain recombines TRBV11-2 with TRBJ2-4, with a tentative D call TRBD1 (6 bases). CDR3 sequence: CASSLGRGTAKNIQYF. In DNA, the CDR3 is TGTGCCAGCAGCTTAGGCAGGGGAACAGCCAAAAACATTCAGTACTTC.